A selection of T cell receptor beta chains follows, all from one sample in a study of beta chain features in type 1 diabetes. Sequenced by immunoSEQ multiplex PCR; TCRdb stores in-frame clones only, minus some. The sample includes nearly 250,000 clones, 13% to 15% of them seen just once. The sequencing sample was made of naive CD4+ T cells from blood. The source is a middle-aged woman in good health. CDR3s include the opening cysteine and the closing phenylalanine or tryptophan. Each record gives: clone size, V gene, J gene, D gene, CDR3 DNA, CDR3 protein. The D gene is left open where the match is weak. Clone sizes are given selectively: once, few, many, or a class where the clone is expanded.

few	TRBV6-1	TRBJ2-3	.	TGTGCCAGCAGATTCGGTGATACGCAGTATTTT	CASRFGDTQYF
.	TRBV6-4	TRBJ2-1	.	TGTGCCAGCAGTGGATTGTGGGGAGAAGAGCAGTTCTTC	CASSGLWGEEQFF
.	TRBV5-1	TRBJ2-3	.	TGCGCCAGCAGCCAATCCACAGATACGCAGTATTTT	CASSQSTDTQYF
.	TRBV6-4	TRBJ2-6	TRBD1	TGTGCCAGCAGTCCCGGGACAGGGCCCTCTGGGGCCAACGTCCTGACTTTC	CASSPGTGPSGANVLTF
.	TRBV4-1	TRBJ2-7	.	TGCGCCAGCAGCCAAGAGGACAGATCCTACTACGAGCAGTACTTC	CASSQEDRSYYEQYF
.	TRBV10-2	TRBJ2-7	TRBD1	TGCGCCAGCAGTCCGGGACAGGGGGGCGAGCAGTACTTC	CASSPGQGGEQYF
few	TRBV7-2	TRBJ2-2	TRBD2	TGTGCCAGCAGCTTATTCGGGGGGGAGATCACCGGGGAGCTGTTTTTT	CASSLFGGEITGELFF
.	TRBV6-5	TRBJ1-5	TRBD1	TGTGCCAGCAGTCCACAGGGGGGGGGTGCCGTGCATTTT	CASSPQGGGAVHF
.	TRBV5-1	TRBJ2-3	TRBD2	TGCGCCAGCTCTAGCGGCCCTACAGATACGCAGTATTTT	CASSSGPTDTQYF
.	TRBV29-1	TRBJ1-1	.	TGCAGCGTTGAAGGGACCCCGGGGGACACTGAAGCTTTCTTT	CSVEGTPGDTEAFF
few	TRBV5-4	TRBJ2-1	TRBD1	TGTGCCAGCAGCTTGGCCGGGACAGGGGACCTATTGTTCTTC	CASSLAGTGDLLFF
few	TRBV19	TRBJ2-1	TRBD2	TGTGCCAGTAGCGCGACTAGCGGGGACTACAATGAGCAGTTCTTC	CASSATSGDYNEQFF
few	TRBV4-3	TRBJ2-1	TRBD2	TGCGCCAGCAGCCCGAGCGGGACTAGCGGGGTACTGGGGCAGTTCTTC	CASSPSGTSGVLGQFF
.	TRBV19	TRBJ2-5	TRBD2	TGTGCCAGTAGGCCGACCCTACTAGCGGGGGGACGAGAAGAGACCCAGTACTTC	CASRPTLLAGGREETQYF
.	TRBV5-4	TRBJ2-2	.	TGTGCCAGCCAACTAGGGGGGAACACCGGGGAGCTGTTTTTT	CASQLGGNTGELFF
.	TRBV9	TRBJ1-2	.	TGTGCCAGCAGCGTAGCTCGGGGCTATGGCTACACCTTC	CASSVARGYGYTF
few	TRBV2	TRBJ2-3	.	TGTGCCAGCAGTGGAGAGGGTACAGATACGCAGTATTTT	CASSGEGTDTQYF
.	TRBV11-2	TRBJ2-1	TRBD2	TGTGCCAGCAGCTTAGTCGGCGGGGGAAGCTCCTACAATGAGCAGTTCTTC	CASSLVGGGSSYNEQFF